Following are 9 T cell receptor beta chains from one sample sequenced in a study of metastatic and nonmetastatic thyroid tumors. Thyroid surgery was performed in patients who had received no treatment beforehand. TCRdb reanalyzed the PCR reads with MiXCR. The sample has 91,000 or so clones; 10% to 15% are singletons. Sequencing used blood. The receptors were sampled from a female donor with papillary thyroid cancer or a benign thyroid nodule (not recorded which). Some clones in this sample may be carry-over from other donors' samples.

Many counts were recorded for this clone. This chain links TRBV27 with TRBJ2-7, with D possibly TRBD1 on 5 matching bases. CDR3 length equals 14 residues. The V and J ends lost 5 bases and 3 bases respectively, with 14 bases between them. Per the germline V gene, CDR1 is MNHEY and CDR2 is SMNVEV (reference sequence). CDR3 DNA sequence: TGTGCCAGCAGTCCCCGCAGGGCGAGCTACGAGCAGTACTTC. The encoded protein is CASSPRRASYEQYF.

This clone has at least ten counts. The J gene is TRBJ2-1, the V gene TRBV6-2 or TRBV6-3, with TRBD2 identical over 13 bases. Germline V gene sequence: CDR1 MNHEY, CDR2 SVGEGT. The CDR3 spans 15 residues. The J segment lost 9 bases and the V segment lost 5 bases, leaving 7 bases of the junction unmatched. CDR3 DNA: TGTGCCAGCAGTCGAGGACTAGCGGGAGATGTTGAGCAGTTCTTC. It translates to CASSRGLAGDVEQFF.

This clone was counted many times. The rearrangement links TRBV6-5 to TRBJ2-7, with 7 nucleotides matching TRBD2. The germline V gene encodes CDR1 MNHEY and CDR2 SVGAGI. The trim removed 2 bases at V and 11 bases at J, leaving 15 bases unmatched. This CDR3 is 15 amino acids long. The chain's CDR3 is CASSYGGSGATVKYF. The DNA for the CDR3 is TGTGCCAGCAGTTACGGGGGGAGCGGGGCTACGGTGAAGTACTTC.

This clone was recorded many times. V gene TRBV6-1 combines with J gene TRBJ1-4; 10 bases line up with TRBD1. V was clipped by 6 bases and J by 7 bases; unmatched bases: 8. Germline values: CDR1 MNHNS, CDR2 SASEGT. The CDR3 totals 15 residues. CDR3 bases: TGTGCCAGCAGCCTGACAGGGGGCCTTTTTGAAAAACTGTTTTTT. As protein: CASSLTGGLFEKLFF.

This clone has ten or more counts. The chain has TRBV11-1 and TRBJ2-2; 9 bases line up with TRBD1. The CDR3 is made up of 18 amino acids. Looked up from germline, CDR1 is SGHAT and CDR2 is FQDESV (reference sequence). Trimming at V came to 3 bases and at J to 1 base, leaving 9 bases not matched to a gene. The CDR3 nucleotides are TGTGCCAGCAGCTTCGCCCCGGGGGACAGGGTGAACACCGGGGAGCTGTTTTTT. Protein product: CASSFAPGDRVNTGELFF.

This clone was observed at least ten times. The chain carries TRBV5-6 and TRBJ2-1, with 13 bases lining up with TRBD2. Per the germline V gene, CDR1 is SGHDT and CDR2 is YYEEEE. V lost 3 bases and J lost 9; bases outside the gene matches: 9. CDR3 length equals 16 residues. CDR3: CASSWTSGRGSVEQFF. DNA of the CDR3: TGTGCCAGCAGCTGGACTAGCGGGAGAGGTTCTGTTGAGCAGTTCTTC.

In its sample, this clone was seen many times. A much larger clone sits a single nucleotide away, making a read error possible. The chain links TRBV14 to TRBJ2-3; no firm D call. Trimming pared 3 bases from V and 3 bases from J, leaving 1 base between. The CDR3 length is 11 residues. In germline, CDR1 is SGHDN, CDR2 FVKESK. CDR3 coding DNA: TGTGCCAGCAGCCATACAGATACGCAGTATTTT. This sequence encodes CASSHTDTQYF. The full variable domain, completed using reference TRBV14 and TRBJ2-3, is EAGVTQFPSHSVIEKGQTVTLRCDPISGHDNLYWYRRVMGKEIKFLLHFVKESKQDESGMPNNRFLAERTGGTYSTLKVQPAELEDSGVYFCASSHTDTQYFGPGTRLTVL.

In its sample, this clone was seen many times. The chain has TRBV30 and TRBJ2-2; a possible D gene is TRBD1 (5 bases). The CDR3 covers 15 residues. Germline V gene sequence: CDR1 GTSNPN, CDR2 SVGIG (reference sequence). Trimming took 3 bases from V and 0 from J, leaving 11 bases between them. CDR3 in amino acids: CAWRSRAPNTGELFF. CDR3 coding DNA: TGTGCCTGGAGAAGCAGGGCGCCGAACACCGGGGAGCTGTTTTTT.

This clone has ten or more counts. The chain recombines TRBV6-6 with TRBJ1-1; the match to TRBD1 covers 12 bases. V lost 6 bases, J lost 5 bases, and 16 bases stayed unmatched. The CDR3 has 18 amino acids. The germline V gene encodes CDR1 MNHNY and CDR2 SVGAGI (reference sequence). The CDR3 spells CASRPGTGGFRAWTEAFF. DNA for the CDR3: TGTGCCAGCAGGCCCGGGACAGGGGGCTTTAGAGCTTGGACTGAAGCTTTCTTT.